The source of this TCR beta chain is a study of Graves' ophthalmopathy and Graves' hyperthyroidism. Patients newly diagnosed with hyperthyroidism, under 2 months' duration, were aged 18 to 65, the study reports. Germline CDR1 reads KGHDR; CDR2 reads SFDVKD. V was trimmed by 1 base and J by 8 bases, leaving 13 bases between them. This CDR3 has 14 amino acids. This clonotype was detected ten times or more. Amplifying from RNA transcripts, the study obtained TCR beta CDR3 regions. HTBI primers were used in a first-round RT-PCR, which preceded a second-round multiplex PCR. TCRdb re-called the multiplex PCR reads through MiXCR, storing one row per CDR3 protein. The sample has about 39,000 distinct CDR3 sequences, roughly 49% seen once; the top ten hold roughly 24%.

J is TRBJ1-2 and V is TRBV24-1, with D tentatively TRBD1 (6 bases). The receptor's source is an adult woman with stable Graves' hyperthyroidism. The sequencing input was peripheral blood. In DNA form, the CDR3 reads TGTGCCACCAGTGATTTTACCCGGGGGCAAGGCTACACCTTC. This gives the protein CATSDFTRGQGYTF.